The subject of this entry is one T cell receptor beta chain. Antigen unknown. There are 15 residues in the CDR3. V was pared by 4 bases and J by 1 base, with 10 bases between. Per the germline V gene, CDR1 is SGHTA and CDR2 is FQGTGA. These data belong to a study of T cell responses to AZD1222 COVID-19 vaccine. Study results and caveats: Sampling that yielded the repertoires occurred only after the peak T cell response. After two AZD1222 doses, spike-specific TCR breadth and depth rose versus day 0. Donors were chiefly white British, with a greater number of females, and clonal diversity was perhaps underestimated.

Sequencing was performed with immunoSEQ multiplex PCR; in TCRdb, only in-frame clones are kept and a portion is missing. The sample lists about 90,000 clones; approximately 86% were seen once. This chain joins TRBV7-3 and TRBJ2-2; D possibly corresponds to TRBD1 (6 bases). The starting material was peripheral blood, obtained on day 0 of AZD1222 vaccination. The source is an adult in good health. The CDR3: CASSSGTRNTGELFF. CDR3 coding DNA: TGTGCCAGCAGCTCCGGGACACGGAACACCGGGGAGCTGTTTTTT.